This TCR beta chain was retrieved from a study of Ad26.COV2.S vaccination and SARS-CoV-2 variants. CDR3 length equals 16 residues. Per germline, CDR1 SGHDT and CDR2 YYEEEE. V was clipped by 3 bases and J by 5 bases; unmatched bases: 10. The assay was immunoSEQ multiplex PCR, and TCRdb's table has in-frame clones only and misses some. Of hundreds of thousands of clones listed, about 92% are singletons. The chain employs TRBV5-6 and TRBJ2-5; 10 bases agree with TRBD1. This specimen was peripheral blood, taken after recovery from COVID-19. This TCR was recovered from a human donor who had recovered from COVID-19. CDR3 loop: CASSSMDRGWRETQYF. The DNA for the CDR3 is TGTGCCAGCAGCTCCATGGACAGGGGGTGGCGGGAGACCCAGTACTTC.